This T cell receptor beta chain was recorded in a study of shared clonotypes between healthy human individuals. Looking at the study overall: Used for every donor were three CD4 naive, three CD4 memory, two CD8 naive and one CD8 memory plate.

Overall study findings and caveats: Roughly 5% of naive CD4 clonotypes were shared across a handful of donors. Naive subsets tended to show greater estimated richness than memory subsets.

As to this clone: What it recognizes is unknown.

Between the trimmed V and J ends, which lost 4 bases and 0 bases, there was a span of 10 bases. Germline loops: CDR1 LNHNV, CDR2 YYDKDF (reference sequence). The CDR3 consists of 14 residues. The assay used deep level. The data were produced by immunoSEQ multiplex PCR, yet TCRdb's version contains in-frame clones alone and is incomplete. Here the sample spans approximately 500,000 clones, roughly 95% being singletons. The chain employs TRBV15 and TRBJ2-7, with D unclear. This sequence originates from a woman aged 25 to 39 in good health. The source material was naive CD4+ T cells sorted from blood. Subset specified: CD45RA+ positively selected. The CDR3 DNA sequence: TGTGCCACCAGCAAGAGGTCGAGCTCCTACGAGCAGTACTTC. It translates to CATSKRSSSYEQYF.